This T cell receptor beta chain was captured in a study of blood T cells in healthy people across ages. The use of a sample-barcoded 5' primer and a J-beta primer mix characterized a second PCR of roughly 6 to 11 cycles. TCRdb used MiXCR to reprocess the 5' RACE reads, holding one entry per CDR3 protein. The sample shows about 1.1 million distinct CDR3 sequences, more than 30% of them seen only once. The sequenced material came from blood. The sequence came from a man between 18 and 29 years old in good health.

Here the CDR3 reads CASRLGLAGGFFYNEQYF. In nucleotides, the CDR3 is TGTGCCAGCAGGTTGGGGCTAGCGGGGGGGTTTTTCTACAATGAGCAGTACTTC. This chain connects TRBV12-3 or TRBV12-4 to TRBJ2-5, with 12 nucleotides matching TRBD2. The V segment lost 6 bases and the J segment 11 bases; nucleotides outside the gene matches: 22. CDR3 length equals 18 residues.